Following are 12 T cell receptor beta chains from one sample sequenced in a study of beta chain features in type 1 diabetes. No antigen has been assigned to these receptors. Study-wide results and caveats: Type 1 diabetes patients showed a moderate but significant shortening of TCRB CDR3s in all four CD4+ subsets.

Reverse transcribing all isolated RNA meant expressed TCRB transcripts were sequenced. Sequenced by immunoSEQ multiplex PCR; TCRdb stores in-frame clones only, minus some. The profile shows 300,000 to 350,000 clones, roughly 14% of them singletons. The material sequenced was naive CD4+ T cells from blood. All receptors derive from a woman younger than 35 with type 1 diabetes.

This chain connects TRBV15 to TRBJ1-1; 8 positions agree with TRBD1. The CDR3 contains 15 residues. The V segment lost 3 bases and the J segment 5 bases; nucleotides outside the gene matches: 8. Germline V CDR1 and CDR2: LNHNV, YYDKDF (reference sequence). CDR3: CATSRDRAERTEAFF. For the CDR3, the DNA is TGTGCCACCAGCAGGGACAGGGCGGAGAGGACTGAAGCTTTCTTT. Combining the CDR3 with reference TRBV15 and TRBJ1-1 gives the whole variable domain DAMVIQNPRYQVTQFGKPVTLSCSQTLNHNVMYWYQQKSSQAPKLLFHYYDKDFNNEADTPDNFQSRRPNTSFCFLDIRSPGLGDTAMYLCATSRDRAERTEAFFGQGTRLTVV.

This CDR3 is CSALMSSLGQYF. The CDR3 nucleotides read TGCAGCGCTCTCATGAGTTCTCTCGGGCAGTATTTT. This rearrangement joins TRBV29-1 to TRBJ2-3; unclear D gene. The CDR3 is 12 amino acids. Trimming removed 7 bases from V and 11 bases from J, with 19 bases in between. Germline V gene lookup returns CDR1 SQVTM and CDR2 ANQGSEA.

This clone was observed a few times. J is TRBJ1-1 and V is TRBV7-2, with D maybe TRBD1 (5 bases). V was clipped by 5 bases and J by 0 bases, with 7 bases between them. The CDR3 covers 13 residues. Germline CDR1 and CDR2: SGHTA and FQGNSA. CDR3 in DNA: TGTGCCAGCAGCGCCAGGGTGAACACTGAAGCTTTCTTT. Translated, it gives CASSARVNTEAFF.

The chain carries TRBV27 and TRBJ2-7, with 7 bases identical to TRBD1. V lost 6 bases to trimming and J lost 0 bases; unmatched junction nucleotides: 17. CDR3 size: 18 residues. Germline V gene sequence: CDR1 MNHEY, CDR2 SMNVEV (reference sequence). CDR3 amino acids: CASSLKALWTGHSYEQYF. CDR3 bases: TGTGCCAGCAGCCTTAAGGCCCTCTGGACAGGTCACTCCTACGAGCAGTACTTC.

This chain uses TRBV29-1 with TRBJ2-5, with TRBD2 identical over 10 bases. V lost 4 bases, J lost 4 bases, and 6 bases stayed unmatched. The length of the CDR3 is 14 residues. Germline V CDR1 and CDR2: SQVTM, ANQGSEA. The CDR3 spells CSVARVAGGETQYF. Here the CDR3 DNA reads TGCAGCGTTGCCAGAGTAGCGGGAGGAGAGACCCAGTACTTC. The full variable domain, in which reference TRBV29-1 and TRBJ2-5 provide the parts outside the CDR3, is SAVISQKPSRDICQRGTSLTIQCQVDSQVTMMFWYRQQPGQSLTLIATANQGSEATYESGFVIDKFPISRPNLTFSTLTVSNMSPEDSSIYLCSVARVAGGETQYFGPGTRLLVL.

This clone was seen only a few times. The chain is built from TRBV5-1 and TRBJ2-5; TRBD2 matches 9 bases. The CDR3 is 18 amino acids. V was pared by 4 bases and J by 3 bases, with 16 bases of the junction left unmatched. CDR1 and CDR2 (germline): SGHRS, YFSETQ. For the CDR3, the DNA is TGCGCCAGCAGCGGAAAGAGATCTATTAGCGGGAGCAAAGAGACCCAGTACTTC. Encoded protein: CASSGKRSISGSKETQYF.

This clone was counted only a few times. Other DNA sequences in this sample translate to the same CDR3. V is TRBV2 and J is TRBJ2-7; maybe TRBD1 (5 bases). From germline, CDR1 is SNHLY and CDR2 FYNNEI. V was clipped by 1 base and J by 6 bases, with 7 bases between them. CDR3 length equals 12 residues. CDR3 sequence reads: CASSEGGLEQYV. The DNA for the CDR3 is TGTGCCAGCAGTGAAGGGGGCCTCGAGCAGTACGTC.

The rearrangement joins TRBV19 to TRBJ2-5; D is undetermined. Trimming shortened V by 2 bases and J by 4 bases, and 8 bases separated the two germline ends. Germline loops: CDR1 LNHDA, CDR2 SQIVND (reference sequence). The CDR3 runs to 13 residues. The CDR3 DNA sequence: TGTGCCAGTAGTATAATGGGCACAGAGACCCAGTACTTC. This encodes CASSIMGTETQYF.

The J gene is TRBJ1-5, the V gene TRBV28, with D perhaps TRBD1 (5 bases). There are 14 residues in the CDR3. CDR1 is MDHEN and CDR2 is SYDVKM in the germline V gene. V gave up 4 bases and J gave up 4 bases, with 11 bases separating them. The CDR3 is CASSSAGFNQPQHF. CDR3 in DNA: TGTGCCAGCAGTTCCGCAGGGTTTAATCAGCCCCAGCATTTT. The full variable domain, its missing parts supplied by reference TRBV28 and TRBJ1-5, is DVKVTQSSRYLVKRTGEKVFLECVQDMDHENMFWYRQDPGLGLRLIYFSYDVKMKEKGDIPEGYSVSREKKERFSLILESASTNQTSMYLCASSSAGFNQPQHFGDGTRLSIL.

This clone came up a few times. This chain joins TRBV5-1 and TRBJ2-6; D ambiguous. V was cut by 3 bases and J by 0 bases, with 10 bases left in between. In germline, CDR1 is SGHRS, CDR2 YFSETQ. This CDR3 has 16 residues. The CDR3 here is CASSYLDNSGANVLTF. In DNA, the CDR3 is TGCGCCAGCAGCTACCTTGACAACTCTGGGGCCAACGTCCTGACTTTC.

V is TRBV5-6 and J is TRBJ2-7; 9 bases agree with TRBD1. CDR1 is SGHDT, CDR2 YYEEEE, per germline. The length of the CDR3 is 15 residues. V lost 3 bases to trimming and J lost 4 bases; unmatched junction nucleotides: 8. CDR3 in DNA: TGTGCCAGCAGCTCCACAGGGGGCGCATCTTACGAGCAGTACGTC. The encoded protein is CASSSTGGASYEQYV.

A few counts support this clone. The CDR3: CASSQGQEAYNEQFF. CDR3 in DNA: TGTGCCAGCAGCCAGGGGCAGGAGGCCTACAATGAGCAGTTCTTC. The chain has TRBV7-9 and TRBJ2-1; a weak D match, TRBD1 (6 bases). The CDR3 covers 15 residues. Trimming removed 5 bases at V and 2 bases at J, with 13 bases between. Germline V CDR1 and CDR2: SEHNR, FQNEAQ (reference sequence). The complete variable domain, with remaining parts taken from reference TRBV7-9 and TRBJ2-1, reads DTGVSQNPRHKITKRGQNVTFRCDPISEHNRLYWYRQTLGQGPEFLTYFQNEAQLEKSRLLSDRFSAERPKGSFSTLEIQRTEQGDSAMYLCASSQGQEAYNEQFFGPGTRLTVL.